The present T cell receptor beta chain was sequenced within a study of blood T cell repertoires in COVID-19. The method was immunoSEQ multiplex PCR; TCRdb's version includes in-frame clones alone and lacks a portion of them. The table shows fewer than 300,000 clones, with over 75% occurring only once. Many counts were recorded for this clone. The CDR3 spans 14 residues. V lost 5 bases and J lost 8; bases outside the gene matches: 8. In germline, CDR1 is MNHEY, CDR2 SVGEGT. Sequencing was performed on peripheral blood. This sequence joins TRBV6-2 or TRBV6-3 and TRBJ2-2; the match to TRBD1 covers 7 bases. The TCR sequence derives from a human donor in a cohort sampled during active COVID-19. The DNA of the CDR3 is TGTGCCAGCAGTCCCGGGACAGTGGTAGGGGAGCTGTTTTTT. Its translation: CASSPGTVVGELFF.